This T cell receptor (beta chain) was retrieved from a study of cytomegalovirus exposure and HLA in healthy donors. Study-wide background: Of all 400 or so donors who were genotyped, roughly 81% belonged to the Caucasian-associated ancestry cluster. Regarding the study as a whole: Most subjects' HLA-A and HLA-B alleles were reportedly predicted from TCR beta sequences. Later, TCR association rates were found to vary by HLA locus, highest for DRB1 and lowest for HLA-C. When analyzed later, a missense DCLRE1C variant was found to be linked to TCR beta V- and J-gene trimming.

With 60 Vbeta and 13 Jbeta primers, the PCR was carried out. Assay used: immunoSEQ multiplex PCR; TCRdb lists only in-frame clones, some missing. The table lists tens of thousands of clones. A note on this clone: What it binds is not known.

The sequence came from a woman in her twenties or thirties in good health and CMV-seronegative. The sequencing input was PBMCs.

The CDR3 region has the DNA TGCAGCGTTGCTACAGGGTTCGGGCAGCCCCAGCATTTT. It yields the protein CSVATGFGQPQHF. The chain is built from TRBV29-1 and TRBJ1-5; the D gene is possibly TRBD1 (6 bases). CDR1 is SQVTM and CDR2 is ANQGSEA in the germline V gene. V was pared by 4 bases and J by 7 bases, with 14 bases between. The CDR3 sequence is 13 residues long.